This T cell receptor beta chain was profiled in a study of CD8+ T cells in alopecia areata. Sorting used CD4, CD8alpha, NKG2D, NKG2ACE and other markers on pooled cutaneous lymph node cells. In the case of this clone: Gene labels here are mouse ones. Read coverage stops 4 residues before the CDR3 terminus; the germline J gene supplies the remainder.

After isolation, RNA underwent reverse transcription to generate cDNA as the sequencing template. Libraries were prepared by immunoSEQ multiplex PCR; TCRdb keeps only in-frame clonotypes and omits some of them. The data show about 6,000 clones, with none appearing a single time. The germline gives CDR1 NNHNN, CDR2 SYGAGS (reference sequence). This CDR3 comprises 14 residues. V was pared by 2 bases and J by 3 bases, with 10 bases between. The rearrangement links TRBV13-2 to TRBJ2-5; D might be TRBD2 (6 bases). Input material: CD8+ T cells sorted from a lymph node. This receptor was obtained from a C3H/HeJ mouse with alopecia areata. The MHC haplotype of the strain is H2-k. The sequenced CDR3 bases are TGTGCCAGCGGTGACGGCTGGGGTCAAGAC. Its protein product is CASGDGWGQD. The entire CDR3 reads CASGDGWGQDTQYF.